One and the same sample provided the 5 T cell receptor beta chains below, sequenced in a study of blood T cell repertoires in COVID-19. The method was immunoSEQ multiplex PCR; TCRdb's version includes in-frame clones alone and lacks a portion of them. The sample contains 150,000 to 200,000 clones, approximately 90% of which appear only once. Sequencing used peripheral blood. The origin of the receptors is a human donor in a cohort sampled during active COVID-19.

The J gene is TRBJ2-3, the V gene TRBV7-6, with 8 bases that match TRBD1. With V trimmed by 5 bases and J by 5 bases, 6 bases remained unmatched. The CDR3 sequence is 14 residues long. CDR1 SGHVS and CDR2 FNYEAQ come from the germline V gene. CDR3: CASSRTGGIDTQYF. The DNA for the CDR3 is TGTGCCAGCAGCCGAACAGGGGGGATAGATACGCAGTATTTT. Full variable domain (rest looked up from reference TRBV7-6 and TRBJ2-3): GAGVSQSPRYKVTKRGQDVALRCDPISGHVSLYWYRQALGQGPEFLTYFNYEAQQDKSGLPNDRFSAERPEGSISTLTIQRTEQRDSAMYRCASSRTGGIDTQYFGPGTRLTVL.

The chain recombines TRBV4-1 with TRBJ2-6, with D perhaps matching TRBD1 (6 bases). Germline V CDR1 and CDR2: MGHRA, YSYEKL. The CDR3 length is 16 residues. Trimming stripped 0 bases from V and 4 bases from J, with 10 bases between. The CDR3 loop is CASSQEGAAGANVLTF. The DNA of the CDR3 is TGCGCCAGCAGCCAAGAGGGGGCGGCCGGGGCCAACGTCCTGACTTTC.

As DNA, the CDR3 is TGTGCCAGCAGCGCCGGGACTAGCGGGAACTACGAGCAGTACTTC. Its protein product is CASSAGTSGNYEQYF. This chain uses TRBV9 with TRBJ2-7; 13 bases line up with TRBD2. CDR3 length: 15 residues. V was clipped by 3 bases and J by 3 bases; unmatched bases: 3. Germline loops: CDR1 SGDLS, CDR2 YYNGEE.

The rearrangement joins TRBV5-6 to TRBJ2-3; D perhaps matches TRBD2 (5 bases). Per the germline V gene, CDR1 is SGHDT and CDR2 is YYEEEE. The CDR3 contains 14 residues. V was shortened by 2 bases and J by 5 bases, with 12 bases between the two germline ends. The CDR3 spells CASSFFAGVDTQYF. The CDR3 bases are TGTGCCAGCAGCTTTTTTGCCGGGGTAGATACGCAGTATTTT.

The rearrangement uses TRBV12-3 or TRBV12-4 and TRBJ1-2; 9 bases line up with TRBD1. The CDR3 is made up of 13 amino acids. After removal of 3 bases from V and 7 bases from J, the junction contained 3 bases not matched to a gene. CDR3 amino acids: CASSLGTGFGYTF. The CDR3 region has the DNA TGTGCCAGCAGTTTGGGGACAGGGTTTGGCTACACCTTC.